These T cell receptor beta chains were read from a single sample in a study of spatial heterogeneity in lung cancer. TCRdb ran MiXCR on the 5' RACE reads and lists one entry per CDR3 protein. The table lists about 39,000 distinct CDR3 sequences, approximately 3.1% of them singletons. The specimen was normal lung tissue next to the tumor, collected at surgery. All receptors derive from a male donor with early-stage non-small cell lung cancer. Both conserved end residues are part of each CDR3. Fields, in order: clone size, J gene, D gene, V gene, CDR3 DNA, CDR3 protein. The D gene is left open where the match is weak. Clone sizes are given selectively: once, few, many, or a class where the clone is expanded.

>many|TRBJ1-6|-|TRBV12-3/TRBV12-4
TGTGCCAGCAGTTTGGCAGCCCCCTCTAGCTCCTATAATTCACCCCTCCACTTT
CASSLAAPSSSYNSPLHF
>many|TRBJ2-1|-|TRBV19
TGTGCCAGTAGTATAGCCGGTAGCTCCTACAATGAGCAGTTCTTC
CASSIAGSSYNEQFF
>many|TRBJ1-4|-|TRBV9
TGTGCCAGCAGCCCCCGGGGGCGCGAAAAACTGTTTTTT
CASSPRGREKLFF
>many|TRBJ2-3|-|TRBV23-1
TGCGCCAGCAGTCAGTGGGGGGCAGATACGCAGTATTTT
CASSQWGADTQYF
>many|TRBJ2-5|TRBD1|TRBV28
TGTGCCAGCAGCCCAGGGGGACAGAAAGAGACCCAGTACTTC
CASSPGGQKETQYF
>many|TRBJ1-2|-|TRBV7-2
TGTGCCAGCAGCTCATCCAGGTCCTATGGCTACACCTTC
CASSSSRSYGYTF
>-|TRBJ2-1|-|TRBV6-5
TGTGCCAGCAGGATAATGGGTGAGCAGTTCTTC
CASRIMGEQFF
>-|TRBJ2-5|TRBD2|TRBV5-1
TGCGCCAGCAGCTTGGCCACTAGCGGGAGCGTGTACCAAGAGACCCAGTACTTC
CASSLATSGSVYQETQYF
>few|TRBJ2-3|TRBD2|TRBV20-1
TGCAGCCGCGGGGGGGTAGATACGCAGTATTTT
CSRGGVDTQYF
>many|TRBJ1-4|-|TRBV6-6
TGTGCCAGCTACGGGGGTGCTAATGAAAAACTGTTTTTT
CASYGGANEKLFF
>many|TRBJ1-1|-|TRBV2
TGTGCCAGCAGTTTGACCGGTACAGCCACTGAAGCTTTCTTT
CASSLTGTATEAFF
>many|TRBJ2-7|-|TRBV20-1
TGCAGTGTAGGGGTGGCCTACGAGCAGTACTTC
CSVGVAYEQYF
>many|TRBJ1-1|-|TRBV12-3/TRBV12-4
TGTGCCAGCAGTTTAGAGTGGTCTGAAGCTTTCTTT
CASSLEWSEAFF
>many|TRBJ2-2|-|TRBV5-1
TGCGCCAGCAGCTTGGAGGCAGTTGCGAACACCGGGGAGCTGTTTTTT
CASSLEAVANTGELFF
>many|TRBJ1-1|-|TRBV28
TGTGCCAGCACCCGGACACCGTCCACTGAAGCTTTCTTT
CASTRTPSTEAFF
>many|TRBJ1-5|TRBD1|TRBV20-1
TGCAGTGCTAGAGACGGGACAGCCTTTGGGCCCCAGCATTTT
CSARDGTAFGPQHF
>many|TRBJ2-7|TRBD2|TRBV20-1
TGCAGTGCTAGCCTTAGCGGGATGGGTTACGAGCAGTACTTC
CSASLSGMGYEQYF
>many|TRBJ2-1|-|TRBV2
TGTGCCAGCAGTAAAGGGCGGGACCACTACAATGAGCAGTTCTTC
CASSKGRDHYNEQFF